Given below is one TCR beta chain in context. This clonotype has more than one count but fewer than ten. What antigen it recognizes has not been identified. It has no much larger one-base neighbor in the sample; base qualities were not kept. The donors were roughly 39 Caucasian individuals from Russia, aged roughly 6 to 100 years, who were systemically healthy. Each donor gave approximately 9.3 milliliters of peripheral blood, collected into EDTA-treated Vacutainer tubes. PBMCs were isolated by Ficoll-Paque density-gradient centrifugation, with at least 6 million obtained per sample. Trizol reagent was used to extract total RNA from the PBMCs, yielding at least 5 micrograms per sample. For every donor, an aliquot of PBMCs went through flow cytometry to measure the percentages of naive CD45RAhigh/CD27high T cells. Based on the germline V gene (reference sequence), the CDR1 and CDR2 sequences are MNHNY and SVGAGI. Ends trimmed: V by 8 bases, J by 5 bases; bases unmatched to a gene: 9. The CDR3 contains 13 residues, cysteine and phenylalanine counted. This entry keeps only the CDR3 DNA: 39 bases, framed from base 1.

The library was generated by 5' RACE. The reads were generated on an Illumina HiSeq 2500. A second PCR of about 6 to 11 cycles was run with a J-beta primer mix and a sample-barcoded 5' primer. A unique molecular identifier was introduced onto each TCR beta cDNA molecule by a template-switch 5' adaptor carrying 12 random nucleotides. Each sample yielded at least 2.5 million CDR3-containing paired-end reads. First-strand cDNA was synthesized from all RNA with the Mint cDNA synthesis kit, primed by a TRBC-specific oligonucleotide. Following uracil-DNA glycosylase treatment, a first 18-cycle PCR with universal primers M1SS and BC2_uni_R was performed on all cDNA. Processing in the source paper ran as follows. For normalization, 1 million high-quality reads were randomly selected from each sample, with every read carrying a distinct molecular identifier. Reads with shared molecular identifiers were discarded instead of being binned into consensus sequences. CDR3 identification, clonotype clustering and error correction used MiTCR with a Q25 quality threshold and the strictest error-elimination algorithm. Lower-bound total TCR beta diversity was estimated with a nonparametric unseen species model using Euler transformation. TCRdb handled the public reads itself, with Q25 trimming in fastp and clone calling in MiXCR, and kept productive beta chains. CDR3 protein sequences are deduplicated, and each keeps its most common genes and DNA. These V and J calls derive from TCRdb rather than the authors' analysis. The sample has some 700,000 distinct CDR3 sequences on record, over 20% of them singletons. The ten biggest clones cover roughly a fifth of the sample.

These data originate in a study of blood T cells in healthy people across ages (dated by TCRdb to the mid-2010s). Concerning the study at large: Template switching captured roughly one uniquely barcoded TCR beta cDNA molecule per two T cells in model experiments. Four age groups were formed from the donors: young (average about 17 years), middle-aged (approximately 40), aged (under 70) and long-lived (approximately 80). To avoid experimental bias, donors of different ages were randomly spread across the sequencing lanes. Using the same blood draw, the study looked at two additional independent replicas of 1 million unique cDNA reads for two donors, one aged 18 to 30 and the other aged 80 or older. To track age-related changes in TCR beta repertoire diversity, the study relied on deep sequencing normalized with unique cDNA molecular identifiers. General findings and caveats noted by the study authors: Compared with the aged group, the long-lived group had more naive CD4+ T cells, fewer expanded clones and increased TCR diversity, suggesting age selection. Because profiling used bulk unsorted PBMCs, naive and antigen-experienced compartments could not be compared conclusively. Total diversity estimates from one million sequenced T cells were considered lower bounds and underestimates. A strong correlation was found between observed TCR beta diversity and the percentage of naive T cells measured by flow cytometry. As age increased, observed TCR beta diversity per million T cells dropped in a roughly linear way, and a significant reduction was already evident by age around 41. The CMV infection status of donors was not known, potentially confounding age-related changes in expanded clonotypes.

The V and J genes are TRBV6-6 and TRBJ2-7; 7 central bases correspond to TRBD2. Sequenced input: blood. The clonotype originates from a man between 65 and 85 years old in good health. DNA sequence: TGTGCCAGCGGCGGCGGCGGGAGCAACGAGCAGTACTTC. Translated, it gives CASGGGGSNEQYF.